Listed here are 20 T cell receptor beta chains from one sample, sequenced in a study of early T cells in non-severe SARS-CoV-2 infection. TCRdb passed the 5' RACE reads through MiXCR, listing each CDR3 protein once. In the table there are roughly 48,000 distinct CDR3 sequences, roughly 5.5% of which are singletons. Sample: whole blood. Receptor source: an adult who was a healthcare worker with PCR-confirmed SARS-CoV-2 infection or an uninfected control (not recorded which).

The table lists this clonotype with many counts. The chain has TRBV27 and TRBJ1-1; no definite D call. The CDR3 is 13 residues long. The V gene's germline CDR1 is MNHEY and CDR2 SMNVEV (reference sequence). Between the trimmed V and J ends, which lost 2 bases and 1 base, there was a span of 5 bases. The CDR3 DNA sequence: TGTGCCAGCAGTTTAGTTTCGAACACTGAAGCTTTCTTT. As protein: CASSLVSNTEAFF.

This clonotype has just a few counts. V gene TRBV4-1 combines with J gene TRBJ1-2; D unresolved. This CDR3 is built from 14 residues. V was trimmed by 1 base and J by 0 bases, leaving 6 bases between them. Germline V CDR1 and CDR2: MGHRA, YSYEKL. CDR3: CASSQAGSNYGYTF. CDR3 coding DNA: TGCGCCAGCAGCCAAGCCGGGTCTAACTATGGCTACACCTTC.

Ten or more counts support this clonotype. The rearrangement joins TRBV12-3 or TRBV12-4 to TRBJ2-7; 7 positions agree with TRBD1. V trimming: 2 bases; J trimming: 2 bases; junction bases outside the gene matches: 3. CDR3 length equals 14 residues. In DNA, the CDR3 is TGTGCCAGCAGTTTATGGCAGGGGGCCTACGAGCAGTACTTC. This translates into CASSLWQGAYEQYF.

This clonotype was seen repeatedly, ten times or more. This rearrangement joins TRBV7-8 to TRBJ2-7; D possibly corresponds to TRBD2 (6 bases). CDR3 size: 14 residues. Germline V gene lookup returns CDR1 SGHVS and CDR2 FQNEAQ. V lost 3 bases to trimming and J lost 6 bases, with 15 bases between them. This CDR3 is CASSLGGGPSEQYF. As DNA, the CDR3 is TGTGCCAGCAGCTTGGGGGGAGGCCCCAGCGAGCAGTACTTC.

This clonotype was observed at least ten times. V gene TRBV30 combines with J gene TRBJ2-3, with D perhaps TRBD2 (6 bases). Germline CDR1 is GTSNPN and CDR2 is SVGIG (reference sequence). Trimming took off 0 bases at V and 3 bases at J, with 13 bases between the two ends. CDR3 length: 15 amino acids. The CDR3 bases are TGTGCCTGGAGTGTAGGAGGGGCTGGGACAGATACGCAGTATTTT. This codes for CAWSVGGAGTDTQYF.

The sample holds many counts of this clonotype. The chain has TRBV9 and TRBJ2-5; D may be TRBD2 (5 bases). Germline V CDR1 and CDR2: SGDLS, YYNGEE. Between the trimmed V and J ends, which lost 0 bases and 7 bases, there was a span of 19 bases. There are 16 residues in the CDR3. The CDR3 coding sequence is TGTGCCAGCAGCGTAGGGAGCCAACTAGGAGTTGGGACCCAGTACTTC. Protein: CASSVGSQLGVGTQYF.

By sample share, this clonotype is medium-sized (0.01 to 0.1%). This chain connects TRBV20-1 to TRBJ2-1; maybe TRBD2 (5 bases). Germline CDR1 reads DFQATT; CDR2 reads SNEGSKA (reference sequence). The ends were cut back, 6 bases at V and 7 bases at J, with 19 bases in the middle. The CDR3 runs to 14 residues. The CDR3 sequence: CSARSPRRGNEQFF. The CDR3 DNA sequence: TGCAGTGCAAGGAGCCCCCGGAGAGGGAATGAGCAGTTCTTC.

Worth noting for this clonotype: A much larger clone is a single base away; this may be a read error. The V call is TRBV5-1, the J call TRBJ1-1; unclear D gene. This CDR3 contains 13 residues. V dropped 5 bases and J dropped 6 bases, with 14 bases sitting between them. The germline V gene encodes CDR1 SGHRS and CDR2 YFSETQ. Here the CDR3 DNA reads TGCGCCAGCAGTTTTTCGGACGCTGCTGAAGCTTTCTTT. Translation: CASSFSDAAEAFF.

In this sample, this clonotype turned up many times. The CDR3 sequence is CASSPPGLYTDTQYF. The CDR3 coding sequence is TGTGCCAGCAGTCCCCCGGGCCTCTACACAGATACGCAGTATTTT. The chain employs TRBV7-6 and TRBJ2-3; D ambiguous. Per the germline V gene, CDR1 is SGHVS and CDR2 is FNYEAQ. Trimming left V 6 bases short and J 2 bases short, with 15 bases between. The CDR3 runs to 15 residues. Drawing the rest from reference TRBV7-6 and TRBJ2-3, the complete variable domain is GAGVSQSPRYKVTKRGQDVALRCDPISGHVSLYWYRQALGQGPEFLTYFNYEAQQDKSGLPNDRFSAERPEGSISTLTIQRTEQRDSAMYRCASSPPGLYTDTQYFGPGTRLTVL.

This clonotype was observed a handful of times. The chain links TRBV29-1 to TRBJ2-2; D uncertain. Germline V gene sequence: CDR1 SQVTM, CDR2 ANQGSEA. This CDR3 has 10 residues. Trimming cost V 7 bases and J 7 bases, with 7 bases left between them. The CDR3 here is CSGLSGELFF. The CDR3 nucleotides are TGCAGCGGGCTCAGCGGGGAGCTGTTTTTT.

This clonotype was seen repeatedly, ten times or more. The chain recombines TRBV25-1 with TRBJ1-6; D not resolved. Germline-derived CDR1 and CDR2 are MGHDK and SYGVNS. The V gene lost 8 bases and the J gene lost 7 bases, with 6 bases spanning the gap. The CDR3 is 11 residues long. As DNA, the CDR3 is TGTGCCAGCCAGAAAAATTCACCCCTCCACTTT. Translating gives CASQKNSPLHF.

This clonotype has ten or more counts. V is TRBV25-1 and J is TRBJ1-1, with a weak D call TRBD1 (6 bases). CDR3 length: 12 amino acids. The germline V and J ends were trimmed by 8 bases and 6 bases, with 13 bases remaining between them. Germline loops: CDR1 MGHDK, CDR2 SYGVNS. The CDR3 DNA is TGTGCCAGCCCGAAGGGGGACGCTGAAGCTTTCTTT. Residues: CASPKGDAEAFF.

This clonotype was seen at least ten times. V is TRBV7-2 and J is TRBJ2-6; D remains ambiguous. The germline V gene has CDR1 SGHTA and CDR2 FQGNSA. The length of the CDR3 is 15 residues. V shed 4 bases and J shed 0 bases, with 7 bases lying between them. The CDR3 region is CASSSQRSGANVLTF. The CDR3 nucleotides read TGTGCCAGCAGCTCCCAACGCTCTGGGGCCAACGTCCTGACTTTC.

This clonotype was counted at least ten times. The chain couples TRBV5-1 to TRBJ1-2; 8 bases fit TRBD1. Germline CDR1 and CDR2: SGHRS and YFSETQ. This CDR3 region has 13 residues. The J segment lost 8 bases and the V segment lost 4 bases, leaving 7 bases of the junction unmatched. Here the CDR3 reads CASSLAGTGGYTF. CDR3 DNA sequence: TGCGCCAGCAGCCTGGCTGGGACAGGCGGCTACACCTTC. Variable domain in full (rest from reference TRBV5-1 and TRBJ1-2): KAGVTQTPRYLIKTRGQQVTLSCSPISGHRSVSWYQQTPGQGLQFLFEYFSETQRNKGNFPGRFSGRQFSNSRSEMNVSTLELGDSALYLCASSLAGTGGYTFGSGTRLTVV.

The table lists this clonotype with many counts. The chain couples TRBV4-2 to TRBJ2-5; possible D gene TRBD2, 6 bases. The CDR3 loop spans 15 amino acids. V was cut by 3 bases and J by 1 base, with 12 bases left in between. Germline assignment: CDR1 LGHNA and CDR2 YNFKEQ. DNA for the CDR3: TGTGCCAGCAGCCAGGGCCGGGGGACCCAAGAGACCCAGTACTTC. It is translated as CASSQGRGTQETQYF.

V gene TRBV19 combines with J gene TRBJ1-2, with 8 nucleotides matching TRBD1. This CDR3 is 12 amino acids long. Per the germline V gene, CDR1 is LNHDA and CDR2 is SQIVND (reference sequence). Unmatched junction bases numbered 4, after V lost 9 bases and J lost 4 bases. The CDR3 protein is CASTGTGYGYTF. The CDR3 DNA sequence: TGTGCCAGCACCGGGACAGGCTATGGCTACACCTTC.

This clonotype was counted at least ten times. This chain uses TRBV6-6 with TRBJ2-3, with D possibly TRBD1 on 7 matching bases. V lost 7 bases and J 2 bases, leaving 13 bases between the germline ends. The CDR3 has 14 residues. CDR1 and CDR2 from the germline V gene are MNHNY and SVGAGI (reference sequence). CDR3 sequence: CASIAGQNTDTQYF. The CDR3 nucleotides read TGTGCCAGCATTGCGGGACAGAACACAGATACGCAGTATTTT.

This clonotype has more than one count but fewer than ten. The chain employs TRBV3-1 and TRBJ1-1, with D unclear. The V gene's germline CDR1 is LGHDT and CDR2 YNNKEL (reference sequence). CDR3 length: 15 residues. V was trimmed by 1 base and J by 1 base, leaving 10 bases between them. The CDR3 spells CASSQGGWWNTEAFF. In DNA form, the CDR3 reads TGTGCCAGCAGCCAAGGTGGGTGGTGGAACACTGAAGCTTTCTTT.

The V and J genes are TRBV7-2 and TRBJ2-1; 7 bases are a match to TRBD2. The germline V gene has CDR1 SGHTA and CDR2 FQGNSA. Germline trimming cut 10 bases from V and 8 bases from J; bases unmatched to any gene: 17. This CDR3 is 15 amino acids long. The CDR3 bases are TGTGCCACCTCCCCGGGGGGAGCGGGAAGGGATGAGCAGTTCTTC. It yields the protein CATSPGGAGRDEQFF.

This clonotype was recorded many times. This chain joins TRBV29-1 and TRBJ2-1, with a tentative D call TRBD2 (6 bases). V was shortened by 1 base and J by 9 bases, with 10 bases between the two germline ends. Germline CDR1 SQVTM, CDR2 ANQGSEA. This CDR3 is built from 12 residues. Here the CDR3 reads CSVEGASAEQFF. CDR3 in DNA: TGCAGCGTTGAAGGGGCTAGCGCTGAGCAGTTCTTC.